This entry lists 9 T cell receptor beta chains sequenced from one sample in a study of patients and donors after allogeneic stem cell transplantation. TCRdb re-derived calls from the RT-PCR reads in MiXCR, one entry per CDR3 protein. This repertoire shows approximately 170,000 distinct CDR3 sequences, 30% found once; its top ten account for approximately 3%. The material sequenced was blood, either unsorted or a sorted T cell fraction (not recorded which). These receptors originate from a human donor who was either an allogeneic HSCT recipient or a stem cell or donor lymphocyte infusion donor (not recorded which). It is not recorded whose cells these are; they may come from a transplant donor.

The chain combines TRBV19 with TRBJ2-1, with D maybe TRBD2 (6 bases). The CDR3 consists of 15 residues. Trimming cost V 1 base and J 6 bases, with 13 bases left between them. Germline-derived CDR1 and CDR2 are LNHDA and SQIVND (reference sequence). CDR3 region: CASSIVTSSTNEQFF. In DNA form, the CDR3 reads TGTGCCAGTAGTATAGTGACTAGTTCCACCAATGAGCAGTTCTTC.

The chain recombines TRBV15 with TRBJ1-1; D remains ambiguous. The CDR3 length is 14 residues. CDR1 and CDR2 from the germline V gene are LNHNV and YYDKDF (reference sequence). V shed 1 base and J shed 0 bases, with 6 bases lying between them. CDR3 in amino acids: CATSRGGMNTEAFF. DNA for the CDR3: TGTGCCACCAGCAGAGGTGGGATGAACACTGAAGCTTTCTTT. Full variable domain (outside the CDR3, taken from reference TRBV15 and TRBJ1-1): DAMVIQNPRYQVTQFGKPVTLSCSQTLNHNVMYWYQQKSSQAPKLLFHYYDKDFNNEADTPDNFQSRRPNTSFCFLDIRSPGLGDTAMYLCATSRGGMNTEAFFGQGTRLTVV.

The chain combines TRBV6-5 with TRBJ2-1; no clear D. The CDR3 loop spans 16 amino acids. The V gene's germline CDR1 is MNHEY and CDR2 SVGAGI. The V gene lost 2 bases and the J gene lost 0 bases, with 11 bases spanning the gap. CDR3: CASSYDTSSSYNEQFF. The CDR3 nucleotides read TGTGCCAGCAGTTACGACACTTCAAGCTCCTACAATGAGCAGTTCTTC.

The chain joins TRBV20-1 to TRBJ2-7; D possibly corresponds to TRBD1 (6 bases). The V end was cut by 4 bases, the J end by 5 bases, with 24 bases between. The length of the CDR3 is 16 residues. Germline V gene sequence: CDR1 DFQATT, CDR2 SNEGSKA (reference sequence). The chain's CDR3 is CSATPQRGTSFNEQYF. The CDR3 DNA sequence: TGCAGTGCTACCCCCCAAAGGGGGACGTCGTTCAACGAGCAGTACTTC.

This clonotype was observed a few times. The V call is TRBV12-3 or TRBV12-4, the J call TRBJ2-7, with 7 bases that match TRBD2. With 3 bases clipped from V and 4 bases from J, the junction kept 6 bases outside the gene matches. This CDR3 is built from 14 residues. Here the CDR3 reads CASSLRGRYYEQYF. The CDR3 nucleotides are TGTGCCAGCAGTTTGCGCGGGAGATATTACGAGCAGTACTTC.

The chain couples TRBV5-1 to TRBJ2-7; TRBD2 aligns across 10 bases. Germline CDR1 and CDR2: SGHRS and YFSETQ. The CDR3 covers 15 residues. The V segment lost 1 base and the J segment 2 bases; nucleotides outside the gene matches: 3. DNA for the CDR3: TGCGCCAGCAGCTTGCTAGCGGGAGTCCCCTACGAGCAGTACTTC. Translated: CASSLLAGVPYEQYF.

The chain combines TRBV2 with TRBJ2-5, with D perhaps TRBD1 (6 bases). Germline V lookup: CDR1 SNHLY, CDR2 FYNNEI. The CDR3 has 12 amino acids. Deletions cut 5 bases from V and 4 bases from J, with 8 bases between. The CDR3 nucleotides are TGTGCCAGCAGTAAACAGGGAGAGACCCAGTACTTC. Its translation is CASSKQGETQYF.

The V and J genes are TRBV6-6 and TRBJ2-7; 8 bases are shared with TRBD2. The CDR3 covers 14 residues. In germline, CDR1 is MNHNY, CDR2 SVGAGI (reference sequence). The V segment lost 5 bases and the J segment 6 bases; nucleotides outside the gene matches: 9. The chain's CDR3 is CASSPAGAGVEQYF. The DNA of the CDR3 is TGTGCCAGCAGTCCAGCGGGGGCGGGAGTCGAGCAGTACTTC.

In its sample, this clonotype was seen a few times. V is TRBV20-1 and J is TRBJ1-4; possible D gene TRBD1, 6 bases. V lost 3 bases and J 8 bases, leaving 19 bases between the germline ends. The CDR3 spans 15 residues. The V gene's germline CDR1 is DFQATT and CDR2 SNEGSKA (reference sequence). The CDR3 is CSARLSGGAQEKLFF. The CDR3 DNA reads as TGCAGTGCTAGGTTATCGGGGGGCGCACAGGAAAAACTGTTTTTT.